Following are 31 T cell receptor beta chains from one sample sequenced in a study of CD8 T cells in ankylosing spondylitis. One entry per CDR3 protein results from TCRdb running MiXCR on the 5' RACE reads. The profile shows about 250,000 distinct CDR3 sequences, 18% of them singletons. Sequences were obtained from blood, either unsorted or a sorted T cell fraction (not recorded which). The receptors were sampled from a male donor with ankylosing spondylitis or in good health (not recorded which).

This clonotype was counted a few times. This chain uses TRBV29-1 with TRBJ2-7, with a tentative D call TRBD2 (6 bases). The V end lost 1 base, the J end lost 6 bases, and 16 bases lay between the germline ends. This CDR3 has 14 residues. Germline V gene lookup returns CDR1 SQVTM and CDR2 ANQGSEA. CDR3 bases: TGCAGCGTTGAAGGGGGGTCGGAGCGGGTCGAGCAGTACTTC. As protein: CSVEGGSERVEQYF.

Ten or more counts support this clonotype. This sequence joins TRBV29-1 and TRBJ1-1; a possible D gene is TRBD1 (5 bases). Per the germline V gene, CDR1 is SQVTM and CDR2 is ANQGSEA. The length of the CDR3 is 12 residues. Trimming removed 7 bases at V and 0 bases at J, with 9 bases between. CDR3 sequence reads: CSGEGLNTEAFF. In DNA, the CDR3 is TGCAGCGGGGAGGGGCTGAACACTGAAGCTTTCTTT.

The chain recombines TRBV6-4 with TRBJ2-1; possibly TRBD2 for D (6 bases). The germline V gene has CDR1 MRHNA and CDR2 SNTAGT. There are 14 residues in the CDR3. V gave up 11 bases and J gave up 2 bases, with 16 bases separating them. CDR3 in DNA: TGTGCCCCCCCGGACTACACTCCCTACAATGAGCAGTTCTTC. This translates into CAPPDYTPYNEQFF.

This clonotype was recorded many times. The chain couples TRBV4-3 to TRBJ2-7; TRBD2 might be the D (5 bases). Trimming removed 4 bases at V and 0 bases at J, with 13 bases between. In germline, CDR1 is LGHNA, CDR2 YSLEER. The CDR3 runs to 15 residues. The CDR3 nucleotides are TGCGCCAGCAGCCTCGGAGGACCACACTCCTACGAGCAGTACTTC. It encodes CASSLGGPHSYEQYF.

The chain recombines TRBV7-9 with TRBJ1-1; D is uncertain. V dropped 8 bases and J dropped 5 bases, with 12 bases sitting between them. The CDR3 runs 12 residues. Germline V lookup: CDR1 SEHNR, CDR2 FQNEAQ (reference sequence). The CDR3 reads CASEAPDTEAFF. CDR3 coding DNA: TGTGCCAGCGAGGCCCCAGATACTGAAGCTTTCTTT.

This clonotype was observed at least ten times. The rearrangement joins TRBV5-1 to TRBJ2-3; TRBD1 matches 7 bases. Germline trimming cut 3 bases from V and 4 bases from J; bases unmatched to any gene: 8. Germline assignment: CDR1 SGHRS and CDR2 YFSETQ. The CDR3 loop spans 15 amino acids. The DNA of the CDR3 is TGCGCCAGCAGCTCCGACAGGGATTCCTCAGATACGCAGTATTTT. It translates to CASSSDRDSSDTQYF.

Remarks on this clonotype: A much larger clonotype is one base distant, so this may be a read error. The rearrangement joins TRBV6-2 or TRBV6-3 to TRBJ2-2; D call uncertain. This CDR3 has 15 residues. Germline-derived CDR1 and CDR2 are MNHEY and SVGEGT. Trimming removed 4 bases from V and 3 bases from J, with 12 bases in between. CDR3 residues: CASSFLARHTGELFF. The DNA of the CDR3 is TGTGCCAGCAGTTTCCTCGCGAGGCACACCGGGGAGCTGTTTTTT.

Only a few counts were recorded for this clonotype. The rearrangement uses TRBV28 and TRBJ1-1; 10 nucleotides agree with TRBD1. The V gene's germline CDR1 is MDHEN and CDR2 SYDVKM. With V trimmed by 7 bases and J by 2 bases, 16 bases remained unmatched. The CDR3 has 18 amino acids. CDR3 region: CASINYWDRGMGNTEAFF. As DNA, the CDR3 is TGTGCCAGCATTAATTATTGGGACAGGGGAATGGGAAACACTGAAGCTTTCTTT.

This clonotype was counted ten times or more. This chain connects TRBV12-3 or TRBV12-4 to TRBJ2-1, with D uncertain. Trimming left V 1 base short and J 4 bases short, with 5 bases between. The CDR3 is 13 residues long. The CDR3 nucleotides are TGTGCCAGCAGTTTAGGGGGTTACAATGAGCAGTTCTTC. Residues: CASSLGGYNEQFF.

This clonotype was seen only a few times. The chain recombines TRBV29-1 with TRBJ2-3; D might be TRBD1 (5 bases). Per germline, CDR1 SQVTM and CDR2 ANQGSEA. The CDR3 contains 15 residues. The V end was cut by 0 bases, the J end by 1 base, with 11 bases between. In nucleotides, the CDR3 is TGCAGCGTTGAAGATAGGGGTGATGGCACAGATACGCAGTATTTT. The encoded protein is CSVEDRGDGTDTQYF.

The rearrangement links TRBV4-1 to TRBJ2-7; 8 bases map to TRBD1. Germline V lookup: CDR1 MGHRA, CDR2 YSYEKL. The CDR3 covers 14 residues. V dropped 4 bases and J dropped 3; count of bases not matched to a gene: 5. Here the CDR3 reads CASSLRGLGYEQYF. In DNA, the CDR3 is TGCGCCAGCAGCCTCAGGGGGCTCGGCTACGAGCAGTACTTC.

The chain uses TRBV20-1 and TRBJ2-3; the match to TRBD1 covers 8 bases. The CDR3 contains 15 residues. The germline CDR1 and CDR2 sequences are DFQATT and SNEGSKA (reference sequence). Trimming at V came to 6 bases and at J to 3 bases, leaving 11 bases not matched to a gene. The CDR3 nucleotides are TGCAGTGCCCCCCCGGACAGGGCAGGGACAGATACGCAGTATTTT. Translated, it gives CSAPPDRAGTDTQYF.

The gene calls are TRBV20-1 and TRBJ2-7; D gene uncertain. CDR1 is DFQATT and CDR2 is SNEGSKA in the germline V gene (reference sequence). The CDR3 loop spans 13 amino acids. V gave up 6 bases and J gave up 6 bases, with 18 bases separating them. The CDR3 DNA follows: TGCAGTGCAAGTACGGACCTCAACCCCGAGCAGTACTTC. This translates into CSASTDLNPEQYF.

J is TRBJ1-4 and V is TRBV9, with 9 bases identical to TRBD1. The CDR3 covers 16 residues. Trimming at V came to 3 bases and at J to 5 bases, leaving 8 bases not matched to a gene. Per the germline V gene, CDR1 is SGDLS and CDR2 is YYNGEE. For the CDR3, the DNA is TGTGCCAGCAGCGCCTCCGGGACAGGGTACAATGAAAAACTGTTTTTT. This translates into CASSASGTGYNEKLFF.

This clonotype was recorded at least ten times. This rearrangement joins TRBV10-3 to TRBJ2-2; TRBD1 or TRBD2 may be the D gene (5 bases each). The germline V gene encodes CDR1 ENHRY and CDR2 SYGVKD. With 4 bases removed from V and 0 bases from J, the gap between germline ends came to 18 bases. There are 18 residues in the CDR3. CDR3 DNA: TGTGCCATCAGTGCCCGGGACGAGGGGCCCCCGAACACCGGGGAGCTGTTTTTT. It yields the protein CAISARDEGPPNTGELFF.

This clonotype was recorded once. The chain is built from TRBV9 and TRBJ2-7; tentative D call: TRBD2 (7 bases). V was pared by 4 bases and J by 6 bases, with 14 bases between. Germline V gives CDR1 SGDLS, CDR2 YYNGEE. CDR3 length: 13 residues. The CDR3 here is CASSIGGQGEQYF. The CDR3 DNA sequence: TGTGCCAGCAGCATCGGGGGGCAGGGCGAGCAGTACTTC.

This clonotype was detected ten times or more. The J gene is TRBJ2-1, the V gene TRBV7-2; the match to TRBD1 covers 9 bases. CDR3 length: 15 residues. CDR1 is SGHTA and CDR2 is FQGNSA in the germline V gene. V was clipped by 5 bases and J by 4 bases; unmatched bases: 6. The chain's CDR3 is CASSGRQGVYNEQFF. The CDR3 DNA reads TGTGCCAGCAGCGGACGACAGGGGGTTTACAATGAGCAGTTCTTC. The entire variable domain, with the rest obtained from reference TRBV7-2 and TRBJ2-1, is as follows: GAGVSQSPSNKVTEKGKDVELRCDPISGHTALYWYRQSLGQGLEFLIYFQGNSAPDKSGLPSDRFSAERTGGSVSTLTIQRTQQEDSAVYLCASSGRQGVYNEQFFGPGTRLTVL.

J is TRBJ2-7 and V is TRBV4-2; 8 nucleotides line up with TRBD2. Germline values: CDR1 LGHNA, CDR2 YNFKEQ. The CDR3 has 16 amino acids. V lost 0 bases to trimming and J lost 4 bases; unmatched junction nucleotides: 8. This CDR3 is CASSQDGESGSYEQYF. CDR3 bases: TGTGCCAGCAGCCAAGATGGGGAAAGCGGGAGTTACGAGCAGTACTTC.

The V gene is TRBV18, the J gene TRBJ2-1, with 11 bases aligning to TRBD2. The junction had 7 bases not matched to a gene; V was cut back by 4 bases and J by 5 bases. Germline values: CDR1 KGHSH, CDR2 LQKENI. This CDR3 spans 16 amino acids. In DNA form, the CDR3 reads TGTGCCAGCTCACGCTATACGGGACTAGCGGACAATGAGCAGTTCTTC. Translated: CASSRYTGLADNEQFF.

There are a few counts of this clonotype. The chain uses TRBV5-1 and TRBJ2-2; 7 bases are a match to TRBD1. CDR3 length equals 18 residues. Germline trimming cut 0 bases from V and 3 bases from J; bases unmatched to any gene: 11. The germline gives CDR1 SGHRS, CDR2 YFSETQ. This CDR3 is CASSLDVGTAVDTGELFF. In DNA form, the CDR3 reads TGCGCCAGCAGCTTGGATGTAGGGACAGCCGTTGACACCGGGGAGCTGTTTTTT.

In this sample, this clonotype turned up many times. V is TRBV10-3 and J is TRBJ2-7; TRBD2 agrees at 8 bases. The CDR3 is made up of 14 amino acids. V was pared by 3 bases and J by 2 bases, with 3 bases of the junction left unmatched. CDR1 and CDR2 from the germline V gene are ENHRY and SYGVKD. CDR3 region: CAISDKRGTYEQYF. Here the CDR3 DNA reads TGTGCCATCAGTGATAAGCGGGGGACCTACGAGCAGTACTTC.

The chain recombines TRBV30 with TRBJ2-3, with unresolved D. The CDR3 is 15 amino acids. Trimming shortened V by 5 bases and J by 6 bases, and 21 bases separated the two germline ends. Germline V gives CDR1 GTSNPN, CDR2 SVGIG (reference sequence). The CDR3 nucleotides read TGTGCCTGGGCTAACCCGGGCCCGAGGTGGGATACGCAGTATTTT. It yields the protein CAWANPGPRWDTQYF.

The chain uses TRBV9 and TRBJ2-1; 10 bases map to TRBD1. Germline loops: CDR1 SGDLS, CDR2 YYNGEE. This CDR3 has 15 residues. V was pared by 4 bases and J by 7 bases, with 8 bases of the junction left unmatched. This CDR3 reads CASSQDRGGRNEQFF. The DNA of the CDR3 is TGTGCCAGCAGCCAGGACAGGGGGGGTAGGAATGAGCAGTTCTTC.

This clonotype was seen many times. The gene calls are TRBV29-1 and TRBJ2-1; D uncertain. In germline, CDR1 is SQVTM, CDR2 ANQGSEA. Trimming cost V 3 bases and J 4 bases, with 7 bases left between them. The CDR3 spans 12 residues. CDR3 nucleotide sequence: TGCAGCGTTGAGACCAATTACAATGAGCAGTTCTTC. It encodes CSVETNYNEQFF.

The CDR3 protein is CASSGTLGDSAFF. CDR3 DNA: TGCGCCAGCAGTGGAACACTTGGGGACTCCGCTTTCTTT. This rearrangement joins TRBV10-1 to TRBJ1-1; D might be TRBD1 (5 bases). The V gene's germline CDR1 is WNHNN and CDR2 SYGVQD (reference sequence). V lost 4 bases and J 11 bases, leaving 17 bases between the germline ends. CDR3 length: 13 residues.

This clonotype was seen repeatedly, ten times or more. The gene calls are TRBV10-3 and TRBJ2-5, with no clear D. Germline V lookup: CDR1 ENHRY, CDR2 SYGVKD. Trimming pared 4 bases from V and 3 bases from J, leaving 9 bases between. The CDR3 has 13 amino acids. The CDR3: CAISAPPEETQYF. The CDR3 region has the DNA TGTGCCATCAGTGCCCCCCCTGAAGAGACCCAGTACTTC.

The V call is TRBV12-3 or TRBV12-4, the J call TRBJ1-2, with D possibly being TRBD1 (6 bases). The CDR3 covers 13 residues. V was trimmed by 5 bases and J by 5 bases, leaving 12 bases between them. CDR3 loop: CASSPSRGYGYTF. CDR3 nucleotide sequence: TGTGCCAGCAGTCCCTCTAGGGGGTATGGCTACACCTTC.

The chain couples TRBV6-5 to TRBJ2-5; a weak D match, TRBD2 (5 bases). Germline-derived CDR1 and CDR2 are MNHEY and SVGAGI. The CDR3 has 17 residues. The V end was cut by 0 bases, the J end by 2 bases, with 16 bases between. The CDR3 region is CASSYSSMREFQETQYF. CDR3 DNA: TGTGCCAGCAGTTACTCGTCCATGAGGGAATTTCAAGAGACCCAGTACTTC.

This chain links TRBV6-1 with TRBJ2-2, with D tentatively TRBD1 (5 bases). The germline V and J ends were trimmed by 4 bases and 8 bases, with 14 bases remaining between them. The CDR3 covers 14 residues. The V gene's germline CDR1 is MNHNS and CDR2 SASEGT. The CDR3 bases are TGTGCCAGCAGTGCGTTGACAGCGCCGGGGGAGCTGTTTTTT. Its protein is CASSALTAPGELFF.

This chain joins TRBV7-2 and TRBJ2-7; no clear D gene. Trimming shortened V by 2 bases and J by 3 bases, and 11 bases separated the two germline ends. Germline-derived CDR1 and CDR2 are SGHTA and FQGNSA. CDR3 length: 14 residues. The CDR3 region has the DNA TGTGCCAGCAGCTTAAAAGTACACGTCTACGAGCAGTACTTC. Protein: CASSLKVHVYEQYF.

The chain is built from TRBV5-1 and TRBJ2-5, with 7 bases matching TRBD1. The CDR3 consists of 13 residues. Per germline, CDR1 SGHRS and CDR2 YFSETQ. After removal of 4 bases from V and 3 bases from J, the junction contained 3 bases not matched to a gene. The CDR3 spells CASSADREETQYF. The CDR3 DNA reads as TGCGCCAGCAGCGCCGACAGGGAAGAGACCCAGTACTTC.